This TCR beta chain was found in a study of T cell responses to AZD1222 COVID-19 vaccine. General study results and limits: White British people made up most donors, females outnumbered males, and clonal diversity was possibly underestimated.

Libraries were prepared by immunoSEQ multiplex PCR; TCRdb keeps only in-frame clonotypes and omits some of them. This table has roughly 170,000 clones, roughly 94% appearing once. Germline V gene sequence: CDR1 SGHDT, CDR2 YYEEEE. The CDR3 totals 14 residues. V lost 1 base and J lost 7, with 11 bases in between. To note about this clone: Its specificity is not known.

This sequence was found in an adult who received the AZD1222 COVID-19 vaccine. This sample comprised peripheral blood, obtained 28 days after the second AZD1222 dose. This chain links TRBV5-6 with TRBJ1-4; D is ambiguous. CDR3 DNA sequence: TGTGCCAGCAGCTTGCTTGGGTTCTCTGAAAAACTGTTTTTT. This translates into CASSLLGFSEKLFF.